This entry lists 15 T cell receptor beta chains sequenced from one sample in a study of cytomegalovirus exposure and HLA in healthy donors. This PCR relied on a set of 60 Vbeta primers and 13 Jbeta primers. The table came from immunoSEQ multiplex PCR; TCRdb's copy has only in-frame clones and leaves some out. The sample yields some 130,000 clones, 77% seen once. The specimen was PBMCs. Receptors originate from a man younger than 40 in good health and CMV-seronegative.

The rearrangement links TRBV7-3 to TRBJ1-1, with TRBD1 matching over 10 bases. V lost 5 bases and J lost 3; bases outside the gene matches: 6. Germline assignment: CDR1 SGHTA and CDR2 FQGTGA. The CDR3 is made up of 15 amino acids. In nucleotides, the CDR3 is TGTGCCAGCAGCGCGAGACAGGGGGCGCACACTGAAGCTTTCTTT. It codes for CASSARQGAHTEAFF.

This chain links TRBV7-3 with TRBJ2-1; no clear D. Trimming took off 2 bases at V and 10 bases at J, with 12 bases between the two ends. CDR3 size: 13 residues. Germline CDR1 SGHTA, CDR2 FQGTGA. This CDR3 is CASSLGQANEQFF. The CDR3 nucleotides read TGTGCCAGCAGCTTAGGCCAGGCAAACGAGCAGTTCTTC. Filled out from reference TRBV7-3 and TRBJ2-1, the complete variable domain reads GAGVSQTPSNKVTEKGKYVELRCDPISGHTALYWYRQSLGQGPEFLIYFQGTGAADDSGLPNDRFFAVRPEGSVSTLKIQRTERGDSAVYLCASSLGQANEQFFGPGTRLTVL.

In nucleotides, the CDR3 is TGTGCCAGTAGTATTGCGCGCAATCAGCCCCAGCATTTT. Protein product: CASSIARNQPQHF. This chain uses TRBV19 with TRBJ1-5, with unresolved D. CDR1 and CDR2 (germline): LNHDA, SQIVND (reference sequence). This CDR3 spans 13 amino acids. With 3 bases removed from V and 2 bases from J, the gap between germline ends came to 5 bases.

CDR3 sequence: CASSELAVYNEQFF. The CDR3, as DNA: TGTGCCAGCAGTGAATTAGCGGTCTACAATGAGCAGTTCTTC. The chain combines TRBV2 with TRBJ2-1; maybe TRBD2 (6 bases). CDR1 SNHLY and CDR2 FYNNEI come from the germline V gene. Trimming removed 2 bases from V and 3 bases from J, with 8 bases in between. The CDR3 covers 14 residues.

The rearrangement links TRBV10-3 to TRBJ1-1; D is possibly TRBD1 (5 bases). Trimming pared 3 bases from V and 6 bases from J, leaving 17 bases between. Germline assignment: CDR1 ENHRY and CDR2 SYGVKD. This CDR3 spans 15 amino acids. CDR3 sequence reads: CAISDPGGRAAEAFF. DNA of the CDR3: TGTGCCATCAGTGACCCGGGGGGGAGGGCTGCTGAAGCTTTCTTT.

This clone was counted once. V is TRBV5-1 and J is TRBJ2-1; 9 bases align to TRBD2. The germline V gene encodes CDR1 SGHRS and CDR2 YFSETQ. The CDR3 has 15 residues. Germline trimming cut 4 bases from V and 8 bases from J; bases unmatched to any gene: 10. The CDR3 reads CASSPVGLAIDEQFF. The CDR3 DNA follows: TGCGCCAGCAGCCCAGTTGGACTAGCGATCGATGAGCAGTTCTTC.

V is TRBV9 and J is TRBJ1-2; 7 nucleotides match TRBD1. V lost 5 bases and J lost 4; bases outside the gene matches: 20. The germline V gene has CDR1 SGDLS and CDR2 YYNGEE. The CDR3 contains 18 residues. The CDR3 protein is CASSPYRDSLPSTYGYTF. In DNA, the CDR3 is TGTGCCAGCAGTCCATACCGGGACAGCCTCCCCAGCACCTATGGCTACACCTTC.

The V and J genes are TRBV7-3 and TRBJ2-5, with TRBD1 identical over 7 bases. The germline V gene has CDR1 SGHTA and CDR2 FQGTGA. The CDR3 runs 16 residues. Losses at the gene ends were 0 bases for V and 3 bases for J; bases not matched to a gene: 7. The CDR3 region is CASSLTGDRDEETQYF. The CDR3 DNA is TGTGCCAGCAGCTTAACGGGCGACAGGGACGAAGAGACCCAGTACTTC.

The chain combines TRBV12-5 with TRBJ2-2; tentative D call: TRBD1 (5 bases). The ends were cut back, 1 base at V and 5 bases at J, with 11 bases in the middle. This CDR3 region has 15 residues. Germline lookup yields CDR1 LGHNT and CDR2 FRNRAP. The CDR3: CASGLDTGPTGELFF. As DNA, the CDR3 is TGTGCTAGTGGTTTGGACACAGGACCTACCGGGGAGCTGTTTTTT.

V is TRBV11-3 and J is TRBJ2-5; 11 nucleotides match TRBD1. CDR3 length: 15 amino acids. CDR1 is SGHNT and CDR2 is YENEEA in the germline V gene. Losses at the gene ends were 5 bases for V and 4 bases for J; bases not matched to a gene: 6. The CDR3 region has the DNA TGTGCCAGCAGCCGGACAGGGGGCGGGGGAGAGACCCAGTACTTC. It is translated as CASSRTGGGGETQYF. Full variable domain (remainder filled in from reference TRBV11-3 and TRBJ2-5): EAGVVQSPRYKIIEKKQPVAFWCNPISGHNTLYWYLQNLGQGPELLIRYENEEAVDDSQLPKDRFSAERLKGVDSTLKIQPAELGDSAVYLCASSRTGGGGETQYFGPGTRLLVL.

The chain uses TRBV7-9 and TRBJ2-1; 7 bases line up with TRBD2. The germline CDR1 and CDR2 sequences are SEHNR and FQNEAQ (reference sequence). CDR3 length: 15 residues. Trimming at V came to 3 bases and at J to 6 bases, leaving 8 bases not matched to a gene. The chain's CDR3 is CASSLWRELRNEQFF. As DNA, the CDR3 is TGTGCCAGCAGCTTGTGGCGGGAGCTACGCAATGAGCAGTTCTTC.

This chain joins TRBV5-6 and TRBJ1-1; D remains unclear. The germline gives CDR1 SGHDT, CDR2 YYEEEE. With 1 base removed from V and 0 bases from J, the gap between germline ends came to 7 bases. This CDR3 is built from 14 residues. The CDR3: CASSLTEMNTEAFF. Here the CDR3 DNA reads TGTGCCAGCAGCTTGACAGAAATGAACACTGAAGCTTTCTTT.

The chain carries TRBV19 and TRBJ1-5, with 9 nucleotides matching TRBD1. J lost 2 bases, V lost 8 bases, and 1 base had no gene match. The CDR3 spans 13 residues. CDR1 and CDR2 (germline): LNHDA, SQIVND (reference sequence). The CDR3 region has the DNA TGTGCCAGTCGGGACAGGGGCAATCAGCCCCAGCATTTT. Residues: CASRDRGNQPQHF. Together with reference TRBV19 and TRBJ1-5, the CDR3 gives the full variable domain: DGGITQSPKYLFRKEGQNVTLSCEQNLNHDAMYWYRQDPGQGLRLIYYSQIVNDFQKGDIAEGYSVSREKKESFPLTVTSAQKNPTAFYLCASRDRGNQPQHFGDGTRLSIL.

The gene calls are TRBV5-1 and TRBJ2-7; D uncertain. Germline lookup yields CDR1 SGHRS and CDR2 YFSETQ. V dropped 3 bases and J dropped 0 bases, with 4 bases sitting between them. The CDR3 loop spans 12 amino acids. The CDR3 reads CASSSYSYEQYF. The CDR3 DNA sequence: TGCGCCAGCAGCTCCTACTCCTACGAGCAGTACTTC.

The V call is TRBV11-2, the J call TRBJ2-1; 9 nucleotides match TRBD2. CDR3 length: 16 residues. Germline CDR1 and CDR2: SGHAT and FQNNGV. V was pared by 8 bases and J by 10 bases, with 18 bases of the junction left unmatched. CDR3 DNA sequence: TGTGCCAGCGGGCCATTAGGGCTAGCGGGATCGGGGGAGCAGTTCTTC. Translated, it gives CASGPLGLAGSGEQFF.